These 30 T cell receptor beta chains share one sample of origin, sequenced in a study of Graves' ophthalmopathy and Graves' hyperthyroidism. CDR3 regions of TCR beta were amplified from RNA transcripts. HTBI-primed RT-PCR formed the first round, and a multiplex PCR formed the second. TCRdb itself ran the multiplex PCR reads through MiXCR, one entry per CDR3 protein. The sample holds roughly 700,000 distinct CDR3 sequences, 40% seen once. Material: peripheral blood. The receptors stem from an adult man with Graves' ophthalmopathy.

CDR3 sequence (DNA): TGTGCCAGCAGTCCCGATAAAGGCGGTAGACTAGCGGGGAGAGAGACCCAGTACTTC. It is translated as CASSPDKGGRLAGRETQYF. The genes are TRBV2 and TRBJ2-5; 11 positions agree with TRBD2. The V and J ends lost 5 bases and 4 bases, in that order; junction bases with no gene match: 18. This CDR3 spans 19 amino acids. Germline V gene data show CDR1 as SNHLY and CDR2 as FYNNEI.

This clonotype was seen more than once but under ten times. The J gene is TRBJ2-7, the V gene TRBV19; D unclear. The germline V gene encodes CDR1 LNHDA and CDR2 SQIVND (reference sequence). V was cut by 1 base and J by 2 bases, with 6 bases left in between. The CDR3 loop spans 13 amino acids. The chain's CDR3 is CASSIAQTYEQYF. CDR3 bases: TGTGCCAGTAGTATAGCCCAGACCTACGAGCAGTACTTC.

J is TRBJ2-5 and V is TRBV6-6; 9 bases match TRBD2. Germline V gene data show CDR1 as MNHNY and CDR2 as SVGAGI (reference sequence). The CDR3 contains 16 residues. With 2 bases clipped from V and 2 bases from J, the junction kept 6 bases outside the gene matches. CDR3 nucleotide sequence: TGTGCCAGCAGTTACGGCAGCGGGAGGTCTCAAGAGACCCAGTACTTC. It specifies CASSYGSGRSQETQYF.

The chain is built from TRBV20-1 and TRBJ1-1; tentative D call: TRBD1 (5 bases). The V end lost 3 bases, the J end lost 2 bases, and 16 bases lay between the germline ends. CDR3 length: 15 amino acids. Germline V gene data show CDR1 as DFQATT and CDR2 as SNEGSKA (reference sequence). The CDR3 coding sequence is TGCAGTGCTAGCCCAGCAGGACGGACAAACACTGAAGCTTTCTTT. This sequence encodes CSASPAGRTNTEAFF.

CDR3: CATSDPGQRYGYTF. The CDR3 DNA follows: TGTGCCACCAGTGACCCAGGACAGAGATATGGCTACACCTTC. This sequence joins TRBV24-1 and TRBJ1-2; maybe TRBD1 (6 bases). CDR3 length: 14 residues. V dropped 4 bases and J dropped 5 bases, with 13 bases sitting between them. CDR1 is KGHDR, CDR2 SFDVKD, per germline.

This clonotype was seen a single time. The rearrangement links TRBV7-9 to TRBJ1-4; tentative D call: TRBD1 (5 bases). V was cut by 2 bases and J by 4 bases, with 11 bases left in between. The germline V gene encodes CDR1 SEHNR and CDR2 FQNEAQ (reference sequence). The CDR3 is 15 residues long. CDR3 bases: TGTGCCAGCAGCTTAATAGCCGGGGGTAATGAAAAACTGTTTTTT. Its translation is CASSLIAGGNEKLFF.

This clonotype was seen more than once but under ten times. The chain combines TRBV6-5 with TRBJ2-2; TRBD1 aligns across 7 bases. J was trimmed by 5 bases and V by 6 bases; bases with no gene match: 6. From germline, CDR1 is MNHEY and CDR2 SVGAGI. The CDR3 is 14 residues long. The CDR3 nucleotides read TGTGCCAGCAGCGCCGGACAGGAGACCGGGGAGCTGTTTTTT. Protein sequence: CASSAGQETGELFF.

The CDR3 nucleotides read TGTGCCAGCAGCTTGAGTACAGGGAAAGGAAACACCATATATTTT. Residues: CASSLSTGKGNTIYF. The genes are TRBV5-5 and TRBJ1-3, with TRBD1 as a possible D gene (6 bases). V shed 1 base and J shed 4 bases, with 12 bases lying between them. This CDR3 is 15 amino acids long. Germline lookup yields CDR1 SGHKS and CDR2 YYEKEE (reference sequence).

Only a few counts were recorded for this clonotype. The gene calls are TRBV19 and TRBJ2-6, with D hard to call. The CDR3 runs to 14 residues. Trimming stripped 5 bases from V and 4 bases from J, with 9 bases between. Germline V gene lookup returns CDR1 LNHDA and CDR2 SQIVND (reference sequence). The CDR3 spells CASSDLGGANVLTF. The CDR3 bases are TGTGCCAGTAGTGACTTGGGCGGGGCCAACGTCCTGACTTTC.

This clonotype was counted a few times. V is TRBV2 and J is TRBJ1-1, with 7 bases aligning to TRBD1. In germline, CDR1 is SNHLY, CDR2 FYNNEI. V gave up 5 bases and J gave up 5 bases; unmatched junction bases: 5. There are 13 residues in the CDR3. The chain's CDR3 is CASSRQGWTEAFF. The DNA for the CDR3 is TGTGCCAGCAGTCGACAGGGTTGGACTGAAGCTTTCTTT.

The gene calls are TRBV14 and TRBJ2-6; D uncertain. CDR3 length equals 16 residues. CDR1 SGHDN and CDR2 FVKESK come from the germline V gene. Trimming left V 1 base short and J 3 bases short, with 10 bases between. The CDR3 loop reads CASSQGTSFGANVLTF. CDR3 DNA: TGTGCCAGCAGCCAAGGGACCTCCTTTGGGGCCAACGTCCTGACTTTC.

At least ten counts were recorded for this clonotype. This chain uses TRBV12-3 or TRBV12-4 with TRBJ1-2, with 12 bases lining up with TRBD1. Losses at the gene ends were 5 bases for V and 7 bases for J; bases not matched to a gene: 5. The CDR3 covers 14 residues. The DNA of the CDR3 is TGTGCCAGCAGTGCGGGACAGGGGGCGGGTGGCTACACCTTC. Amino acid sequence: CASSAGQGAGGYTF.

This clonotype came up a few times. V and J are TRBV10-1 and TRBJ2-3, with D unclear. CDR3 size: 12 residues. Trimming pared 6 bases from V and 7 bases from J, leaving 11 bases between. Germline V CDR1 and CDR2: WNHNN, SYGVQD (reference sequence). The CDR3 sequence: CASSKGPYTQYF. The CDR3 bases are TGCGCCAGCAGCAAAGGACCATATACGCAGTATTTT.

This clonotype was recorded many times. The gene calls are TRBV7-9 and TRBJ2-5; no clear D. The germline CDR1 and CDR2 sequences are SEHNR and FQNEAQ (reference sequence). This CDR3 spans 14 amino acids. Trimming stripped 3 bases from V and 3 bases from J, with 11 bases between. CDR3 bases: TGTGCCAGCAGCTTTTGGGCGGTCGAAGAGACCCAGTACTTC. It yields the protein CASSFWAVEETQYF.

This chain links TRBV7-2 with TRBJ1-5; no definite D call. V dropped 4 bases and J dropped 3 bases, with 13 bases sitting between them. This CDR3 contains 15 residues. Germline CDR1 is SGHTA and CDR2 is FQGNSA. CDR3: CASSSRPNPNQPQHF. CDR3 DNA: TGTGCCAGCAGCTCCAGACCCAACCCCAATCAGCCCCAGCATTTT.

In this sample, this clonotype turned up many times. Because the CDR3's place on the DNA is in doubt, the DNA is left out and the CDR3 is given as listed by TCRdb. V is TRBV2 and J is TRBJ1-2; the D call TRBD1 from the table was never checked on the DNA. Germline lookup yields CDR1 SNHLY and CDR2 FYNNEI. The CDR3 length equals 15 residues, ends included. CDR3 region: CASSSSAPLWDGYTF.

In its sample, this clonotype was seen a few times. This chain joins TRBV29-1 and TRBJ2-3; D is unresolved. Deletions cut 2 bases from V and 2 bases from J, with 8 bases between. The CDR3 length is 13 residues. Germline CDR1 is SQVTM and CDR2 is ANQGSEA. The CDR3 DNA is TGCAGCGTTGAAACAGCCCTCACAGATACGCAGTATTTT. This gives the protein CSVETALTDTQYF.

This clonotype was seen at least ten times. The chain recombines TRBV2 with TRBJ2-5; TRBD2 matches at 14 bases. V trimming: 7 bases; J trimming: 7 bases; junction bases outside the gene matches: 14. Germline-derived CDR1 and CDR2 are SNHLY and FYNNEI. The CDR3 is 17 amino acids. The CDR3 region has the DNA TGTGCCAGCACTCCGGCCGGGACTAGCGGGAGTCGAGGGACCCAGTACTTC. It encodes CASTPAGTSGSRGTQYF.

This clonotype has only a few counts. The junction departs from the called germline gene at one end, perhaps through a read error. The CDR3 loop is CASSYSRGSGEQYF. CDR3 nucleotide sequence: TGTGCCAGCAGTTACTCGCGCGGTTCTGGCGAGCAGTACTTC. V gene TRBV10-3 combines with J gene TRBJ2-7; D is uncertain. Per germline, CDR1 ENHRY and CDR2 SYGVKD. The CDR3 length is 14 residues.

CDR3 sequence: CAIWTGEGQPQHF. Here the CDR3 DNA reads TGTGCCATATGGACAGGGGAAGGCCAGCCCCAGCATTTT. The rearrangement links TRBV10-3 to TRBJ1-5; 9 bases agree with TRBD1. Germline V lookup: CDR1 ENHRY, CDR2 SYGVKD. This CDR3 contains 13 residues. The V and J ends lost 9 bases and 7 bases, in that order; junction bases with no gene match: 7.

This sequence joins TRBV7-9 and TRBJ2-2; perhaps D is TRBD1 or TRBD2 (5 bases each). Germline values: CDR1 SEHNR, CDR2 FQNEAQ (reference sequence). The CDR3 covers 15 residues. V lost 5 bases, J lost 3 bases, and 13 bases lay in between. The CDR3 nucleotides are TGTGCCAGCAGCCCAAGAGGGGTCGACACCGGGGAGCTGTTTTTT. Residues: CASSPRGVDTGELFF. The full variable domain, with the rest looked up from reference TRBV7-9 and TRBJ2-2, is DTGVSQNPRHKITKRGQNVTFRCDPISEHNRLYWYRQTLGQGPEFLTYFQNEAQLEKSRLLSDRFSAERPKGSFSTLEIQRTEQGDSAMYLCASSPRGVDTGELFFGEGSRLTVL.

Written as DNA, the CDR3 is TGTGCCAGCAGCTTAAACTGGCGCTCTGGGGCCAACGTCCTGACTTTC. Its protein is CASSLNWRSGANVLTF. This sequence joins TRBV7-3 and TRBJ2-6; no clear D gene. CDR1 SGHTA and CDR2 FQGTGA come from the germline V gene. The CDR3 is made up of 16 amino acids. V was trimmed by 1 base and J by 0 bases, leaving 7 bases between them.

CDR3 loop: CASLQEVGLARYEQYF. As DNA, the CDR3 is TGTGCCAGTTTACAAGAAGTGGGACTAGCCCGATACGAGCAGTACTTC. The V gene is TRBV2, the J gene TRBJ2-7; the match to TRBD2 covers 9 bases. The CDR3 is 16 amino acids. The J segment lost 4 bases and the V segment lost 9 bases, leaving 16 bases of the junction unmatched. Germline V CDR1 and CDR2: SNHLY, FYNNEI.

This clonotype was picked up one time. J is TRBJ1-1 and V is TRBV2; unclear D gene. Trimming cost V 7 bases and J 5 bases, with 17 bases left between them. Germline V CDR1 and CDR2: SNHLY, FYNNEI. The CDR3 is made up of 14 amino acids. CDR3 region: CASTDVRWGTEAFF. The CDR3 DNA reads TGTGCCAGCACTGACGTCCGCTGGGGTACTGAAGCTTTCTTT.

This clonotype was observed a few times. This rearrangement joins TRBV19 to TRBJ2-7; TRBD1 is a possible D gene (6 bases). This CDR3 has 13 residues. Germline CDR1 is LNHDA and CDR2 is SQIVND (reference sequence). Trimming removed 4 bases from V and 1 base from J, with 8 bases in between. CDR3 amino acids: CASSTQGSYEQYF. DNA of the CDR3: TGTGCCAGTAGTACACAGGGTTCCTACGAGCAGTACTTC. Drawing the rest from reference TRBV19 and TRBJ2-7, the complete variable domain is DGGITQSPKYLFRKEGQNVTLSCEQNLNHDAMYWYRQDPGQGLRLIYYSQIVNDFQKGDIAEGYSVSREKKESFPLTVTSAQKNPTAFYLCASSTQGSYEQYFGPGTRLTVT.

The rearrangement joins TRBV29-1 to TRBJ2-7; 14 nucleotides match TRBD2. The CDR3 extends over 13 amino acids. V trimming: 3 bases; J trimming: 10 bases; junction bases outside the gene matches: 5. Looked up from germline, CDR1 is SQVTM and CDR2 is ANQGSEA. The CDR3 nucleotides read TGCAGCGTTGAGACTAGCGGGGGGGGGGGCCAGTACTTC. This codes for CSVETSGGGGQYF.

J is TRBJ2-6 and V is TRBV7-9, with a possible D match to TRBD1 (7 bases). Germline V gene sequence: CDR1 SEHNR, CDR2 FQNEAQ (reference sequence). Deletions cut 2 bases from V and 7 bases from J, with 27 bases between. The CDR3 is made up of 20 amino acids. The CDR3 nucleotides are TGTGCCAGCAGCTTATATGGCCCCGGGAGAGGGGGCGTATCCGCCAACGTCCTGACTTTC. Protein product: CASSLYGPGRGGVSANVLTF.

This clonotype appeared a single time. A read error may be the cause here, since a much bigger clone is one base away. The chain has TRBV11-1 and TRBJ2-7; D may be TRBD1 (5 bases). The germline V gene encodes CDR1 SGHAT and CDR2 FQDESV (reference sequence). The CDR3 covers 13 residues. V lost 8 bases, J lost 5 bases, and 16 bases lay in between. CDR3 in amino acids: CASRPPDTDEQYF. The CDR3 DNA reads TGTGCCAGCCGCCCGCCGGACACCGACGAGCAGTACTTC.

As to this clonotype: A single base separates this from a much larger clone, so it may be a read error. The conserved phenylalanine or tryptophan normally closing the CDR3 is absent here, so this likely arose from a read error. V usage is TRBV29-1 and J usage is TRBJ1-5, with unresolved D. V was cut by 4 bases and J by 4 bases, with 8 bases left in between. The CDR3 loop spans 12 amino acids. In germline, CDR1 is SQVTM, CDR2 ANQGSEA. Here the CDR3 reads CSVVSGNQPQHS. The CDR3 DNA is TGCAGCGTTGTTTCTGGGAATCAGCCCCAGCATTCT.

The chain carries TRBV29-1 and TRBJ2-5; 9 bases align to TRBD1. V trimming: 8 bases; J trimming: 3 bases; junction bases outside the gene matches: 4. The CDR3 is made up of 12 amino acids. Germline values: CDR1 SQVTM, CDR2 ANQGSEA. The CDR3, as DNA: TGCAGCTTAGGGACAGGGAAAGAGACCCAGTACTTC. Residues: CSLGTGKETQYF.